This record concerns one T cell receptor beta chain sequence. Its antigen is undetermined. PCR was performed using 60 Vbeta and 13 Jbeta primers. Sequencing was performed with immunoSEQ multiplex PCR; in TCRdb, only in-frame clones are kept and a portion is missing. The table has about 94,000 clones, roughly 80% seen once. This entry comes from a study of cytomegalovirus exposure and HLA in healthy donors. General study points: The classifier reportedly diagnosed cytomegalovirus status with high specificity and sensitivity.

The germline CDR1 and CDR2 sequences are SGHDT and YYEEEE. The CDR3 has 16 residues. The V and J ends lost 4 bases and 2 bases, in that order; junction bases with no gene match: 11. The J gene is TRBJ1-2, the V gene TRBV5-6, with 7 positions matching TRBD1. The TCR was taken from a human donor in good health. Sequencing was performed on PBMCs. In nucleotides, the CDR3 is TGTGCCAGCAGCCCCGGGACAGCTCGGGCGAACTATGGCTACACCTTC. It specifies CASSPGTARANYGYTF.